This TCR beta chain was identified during a study of blood T cell repertoires in COVID-19. Study background: The cDNA or gDNA used as material had been derived from T cells, B-cell-depleted T cells, or PBMCs.

Concerning this clone itself: The junction does not match germline at one end; this may be a read error.

In the source study's methods: For nucleated cells, counts were estimated from reference gene primer amplification. Sequenced by immunoSEQ multiplex PCR; TCRdb stores in-frame clones only, minus some. Clonal size and the V and J genes are those of that table, whereas D and trimming came from the DNA. Of some 250,000 clones listed, roughly 90% were seen once; the top ten hold approximately 7.6%. The receptor comes from a man between 60 and 75 years old who had recovered from COVID-19. The sequencing input was peripheral blood.

The CDR3 DNA is TGTGCCAGCACACCGGGACAGGGGGCCTACGAGCAGTACTTC. Translated: CASTPGQGAYEQYF. The chain links TRBV18 to TRBJ2-7; 11 bases are a match to TRBD1. CDR3 length: 14 amino acids. Germline values: CDR1 KGHSH, CDR2 LQKENI.